These 12 T cell receptor beta chains were all obtained from the same sample, sequenced in a study of blood T cell repertoires in COVID-19. Generated by immunoSEQ multiplex PCR, the TCRdb table keeps only in-frame clones and is missing some. Of about 280,000 clones in the sample, roughly 90% were seen once. Sequencing was carried out using peripheral blood. Every receptor here comes from a man aged 18 to 30 with active or convalescent COVID-19.

CDR3 in amino acids: CASKSGRGREKLFF. DNA for the CDR3: TGTGCCAGCAAGTCGGGCCGCGGGCGTGAAAAACTGTTTTTT. V and J are TRBV27 and TRBJ1-4; no definite D call. This CDR3 has 14 amino acids. The germline CDR1 and CDR2 sequences are MNHEY and SMNVEV (reference sequence). Trimming cost V 7 bases and J 7 bases, with 16 bases left between them.

J is TRBJ1-3 and V is TRBV4-2; D gene unclear. This CDR3 comprises 17 residues. Germline lookup yields CDR1 LGHNA and CDR2 YNFKEQ. Trimming cost V 0 bases and J 0 bases, with 12 bases left between them. CDR3 loop: CASSQEAGTRSGNTIYF. In DNA form, the CDR3 reads TGTGCCAGCAGCCAAGAAGCAGGTACACGCTCTGGAAACACCATATATTTT.

V and J are TRBV4-3 and TRBJ2-1; 10 nucleotides match TRBD1. Germline V gives CDR1 LGHNA, CDR2 YSLEER. The junction had 9 bases not matched to a gene; V was cut back by 1 base and J by 6 bases. The CDR3 length is 17 residues. CDR3 region: CASSQGQGATSRNEQFF. As DNA, the CDR3 is TGCGCCAGCAGCCAAGGACAGGGGGCAACTAGTCGCAATGAGCAGTTCTTC.

V gene TRBV27 combines with J gene TRBJ1-1, with no clear D. CDR1 is MNHEY, CDR2 SMNVEV, per germline (reference sequence). The CDR3 is 16 residues long. Trimming took 6 bases from V and 0 from J, leaving 17 bases between them. The DNA of the CDR3 is TGTGCCAGCAGCGGGGTCCCGATGGGGATGAACACTGAAGCTTTCTTT. Its protein product is CASSGVPMGMNTEAFF.

V and J are TRBV7-2 and TRBJ2-7; D not resolved. The CDR3 contains 15 residues. The germline V gene encodes CDR1 SGHTA and CDR2 FQGNSA. Trimming shortened V by 1 base and J by 0 bases, and 10 bases separated the two germline ends. The CDR3 protein is CASSLVAQSSYEQYF. In DNA form, the CDR3 reads TGTGCCAGCAGCTTAGTTGCACAGAGCTCCTACGAGCAGTACTTC.

The sample holds one count of this clone. The chain joins TRBV5-1 to TRBJ1-6, with 8 bases that match TRBD1. Germline CDR1 and CDR2: SGHRS and YFSETQ. This CDR3 comprises 13 residues. Germline trimming cut 7 bases from V and 7 bases from J; bases unmatched to any gene: 4. CDR3 nucleotide sequence: TGCGCCAGCGGGGGACAGGAGAATTCACCCCTCCACTTT. It is translated as CASGGQENSPLHF.

This chain connects TRBV3-1 (or the pseudogene TRBV3-2) to TRBJ2-5; TRBD1 agrees at 10 bases. Germline V gene data show CDR1 as LGHDT and CDR2 as YNNKEL (reference sequence). CDR3 length: 15 amino acids. V trimming: 4 bases; J trimming: 5 bases; junction bases outside the gene matches: 7. CDR3 loop: CASSLTTGGRETQYF. The CDR3 bases are TGTGCCAGCAGCCTGACGACAGGGGGCAGGGAGACCCAGTACTTC.

V gene TRBV5-4 combines with J gene TRBJ1-1; tentative D call: TRBD1 (5 bases). Germline CDR1 reads SGHNT; CDR2 reads YYREEE (reference sequence). The length of the CDR3 is 15 residues. V was pared by 4 bases and J by 0 bases, with 13 bases between. The CDR3 region has the DNA TGTGCCAGCAGCCAGGGTAGGGTCCTGAACACTGAAGCTTTCTTT. It translates to CASSQGRVLNTEAFF.

The chain employs TRBV7-9 and TRBJ2-1, with 10 bases aligning to TRBD2. The V and J ends lost 5 bases and 4 bases, in that order; junction bases with no gene match: 5. The CDR3 length is 15 residues. Germline-derived CDR1 and CDR2 are SEHNR and FQNEAQ (reference sequence). CDR3 amino acids: CASSVGTSEYNEQFF. CDR3 DNA sequence: TGTGCCAGCAGCGTCGGGACTAGCGAATACAATGAGCAGTTCTTC. Filled out from reference TRBV7-9 and TRBJ2-1, the complete variable domain reads DTGVSQNPRHKITKRGQNVTFRCDPISEHNRLYWYRQTLGQGPEFLTYFQNEAQLEKSRLLSDRFSAERPKGSFSTLEIQRTEQGDSAMYLCASSVGTSEYNEQFFGPGTRLTVL.

The rearrangement joins TRBV6-2 or TRBV6-3 to TRBJ1-6; 7 positions match TRBD1. The V and J ends lost 4 bases and 7 bases, in that order; junction bases with no gene match: 4. CDR1 and CDR2 from the germline V gene are MNHEY and SVGEGT. The CDR3 spans 14 residues. Written as DNA, the CDR3 is TGTGCCAGCAGTTCGACAGGGTCAAATTCACCCCTCCACTTT. Translating gives CASSSTGSNSPLHF.

The chain uses TRBV5-6 and TRBJ1-5, with a possible D match to TRBD1 (6 bases). The CDR3 extends over 14 amino acids. V was cut by 4 bases and J by 1 base, with 9 bases left in between. In germline, CDR1 is SGHDT, CDR2 YYEEEE. CDR3 in amino acids: CASSHRVSNQPQHF. In DNA, the CDR3 is TGTGCCAGCAGCCACAGGGTCAGCAATCAGCCCCAGCATTTT.

CDR3 DNA: TGTGCCAGCAGTTTTGGGGGGGGATGGCCCCAGCATTTT. It translates to CASSFGGGWPQHF. The J gene is TRBJ1-5, the V gene TRBV28, with D perhaps TRBD1 (5 bases). The CDR3 is made up of 13 amino acids. V lost 3 bases and J lost 9, with 12 bases in between. Per germline, CDR1 MDHEN and CDR2 SYDVKM.